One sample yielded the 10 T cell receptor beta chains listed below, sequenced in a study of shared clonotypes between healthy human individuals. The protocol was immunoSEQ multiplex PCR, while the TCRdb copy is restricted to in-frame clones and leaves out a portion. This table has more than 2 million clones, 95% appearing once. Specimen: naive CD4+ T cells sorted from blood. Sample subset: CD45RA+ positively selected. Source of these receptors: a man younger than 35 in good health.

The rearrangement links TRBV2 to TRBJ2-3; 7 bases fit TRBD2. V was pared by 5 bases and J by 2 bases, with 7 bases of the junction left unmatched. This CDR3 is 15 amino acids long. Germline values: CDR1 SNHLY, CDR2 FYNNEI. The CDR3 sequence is CASSFLERDTDTQYF. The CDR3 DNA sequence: TGTGCCAGCAGTTTCCTTGAGCGGGACACAGATACGCAGTATTTT.

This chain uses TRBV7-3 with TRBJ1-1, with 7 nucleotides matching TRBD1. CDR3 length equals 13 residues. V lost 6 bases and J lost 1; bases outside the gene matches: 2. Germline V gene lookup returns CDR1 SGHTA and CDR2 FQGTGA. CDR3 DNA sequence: TGTGCCAGCAGTGACAGGGCGAACACTGAAGCTTTCTTT. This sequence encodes CASSDRANTEAFF.

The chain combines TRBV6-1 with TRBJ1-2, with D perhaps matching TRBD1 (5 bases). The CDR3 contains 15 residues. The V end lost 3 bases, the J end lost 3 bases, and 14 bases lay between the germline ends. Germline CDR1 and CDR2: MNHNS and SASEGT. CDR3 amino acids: CASSEAGGDHYGYTF. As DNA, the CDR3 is TGTGCCAGCAGTGAGGCCGGGGGGGATCACTATGGCTACACCTTC.

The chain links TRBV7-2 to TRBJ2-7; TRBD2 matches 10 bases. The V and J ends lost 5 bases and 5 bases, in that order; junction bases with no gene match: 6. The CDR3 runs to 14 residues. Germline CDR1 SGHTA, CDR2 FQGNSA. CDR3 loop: CASSPVGTSDEQYF. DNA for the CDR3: TGTGCCAGCAGCCCGGTCGGGACTAGCGACGAGCAGTACTTC.

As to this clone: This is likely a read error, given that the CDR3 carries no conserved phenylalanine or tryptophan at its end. The CDR3 nucleotides are TGTGCCAGCAGCTGGACGGGGGGCGGCTCCTACGAGCAGTACCTC. This gives the protein CASSWTGGGSYEQYL. The chain combines TRBV5-4 with TRBJ2-7, with D possibly matching TRBD2 (7 bases). The V gene's germline CDR1 is SGHNT and CDR2 YYREEE (reference sequence). The CDR3 extends over 15 amino acids. The V end lost 3 bases, the J end lost 0 bases, and 13 bases lay between the germline ends.

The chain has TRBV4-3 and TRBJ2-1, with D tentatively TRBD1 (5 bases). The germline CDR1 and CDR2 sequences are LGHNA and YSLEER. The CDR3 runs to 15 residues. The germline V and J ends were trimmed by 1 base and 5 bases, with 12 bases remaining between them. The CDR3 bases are TGCGCCAGCAGCCAAGTGCAGAAGGGGAACAATGAGCAGTTCTTC. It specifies CASSQVQKGNNEQFF.

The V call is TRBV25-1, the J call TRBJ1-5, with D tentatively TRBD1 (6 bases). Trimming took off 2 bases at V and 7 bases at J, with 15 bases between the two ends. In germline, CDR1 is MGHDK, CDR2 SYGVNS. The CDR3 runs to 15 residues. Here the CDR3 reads CASSEGGGARQPQHF. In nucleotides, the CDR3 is TGTGCCAGCAGTGAAGGAGGGGGGGCGAGACAGCCCCAGCATTTT.

CDR3 sequence: CASSWTSGVVRLEQYF. The CDR3 DNA reads TGTGCCAGCAGTTGGACTAGCGGGGTGGTGCGGCTCGAGCAGTACTTC. The genes are TRBV6-5 and TRBJ2-7; 12 nucleotides line up with TRBD2. CDR1 is MNHEY and CDR2 is SVGAGI in the germline V gene. CDR3 length equals 16 residues. V shed 4 bases, J shed 6 bases, and the junction held 10 bases outside the gene matches.

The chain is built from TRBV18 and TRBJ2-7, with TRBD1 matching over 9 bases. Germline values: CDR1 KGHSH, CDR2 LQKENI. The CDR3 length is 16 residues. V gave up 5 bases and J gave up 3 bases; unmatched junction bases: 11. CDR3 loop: CASSSSRPGQGYEQYF. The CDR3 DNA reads TGTGCCAGCTCATCCTCAAGACCGGGACAGGGCTACGAGCAGTACTTC.

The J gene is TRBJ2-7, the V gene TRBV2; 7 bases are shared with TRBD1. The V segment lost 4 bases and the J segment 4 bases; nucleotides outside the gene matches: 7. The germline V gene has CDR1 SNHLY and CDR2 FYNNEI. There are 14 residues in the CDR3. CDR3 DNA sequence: TGTGCCAGCAGTGGGACAGGCGGCTCTTACGAGCAGTACTTC. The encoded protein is CASSGTGGSYEQYF.